The entry below gives a single T cell receptor (beta chain) sequence along with its context. Its antigen has not been determined. Base qualities are not at hand, and no much larger clone is one base apart. The data belong to a study of cytomegalovirus exposure and HLA in healthy donors (TCRdb year 2017). Some background on the complete study: An earlier analysis of approximately 640 of the donors reported roughly 270 Gb of sequence data and roughly 110 million unique TCR beta sequences from 150 million to 200 million T cells. Genome-wide SNP genotypes for about 65% of the roughly 670 donors were used in a later genetic analysis, which treated that subset as a discovery cohort. The number of typed donors differed by locus: 629-630 for A, B, C, DRB1 and DQB1; some 500 for DQA1; 606 for DPA1; and around 490 for DPB1. Donor age, sex, ethnicity and CMV serostatus were compiled together with the repertoire data. Roughly 5 DR-DQ haplotypes were treated as single units for association and clustering because of strong linkage in the cohort. Approximately 300 gigabases of sequencing data and 75 million to 85 million unique TCR sequences made up an early release that covered several hundred HLA-typed donors. A later analysis re-analyzed previously published TCR beta repertoires from about 730 donors and added high-resolution HLA genotyping to study TCR occurrence patterns. Using immunosequencing, the study profiled T cell repertoires from 666 subjects and related those repertoires to cytomegalovirus serostatus. Across 398 genotyped donors of the cohort, an average of approximately 240,000 unique TCR beta nucleotide sequences per donor were sequenced, and 15% to 20% of those sequences were non-productive. An earlier analysis of 500 to 750 of the donors applied high-throughput TCR beta sequencing to assess whether each TCR beta V gene segment acted as functional or pseudogenic. The study aimed to test whether signatures of past pathogen exposure could be identified by cataloging public T cell receptors. The study combined high-throughput TCR immunosequencing, statistical association of individual TCRs with disease status, and machine learning to predict cytomegalovirus infection status. In the later analysis, no new phenotypic data were used to find candidate immune exposures; instead, reliance was placed on TCR beta sequences and their occurrence across donors. Every discovery cohort repertoire had been produced on one sequencing platform. Of the roughly 400 genotyped donors, 65% to 90% fell in the genetic ancestry cluster associated with self-reported Caucasian donors. Besides the first cohort of 500 to 700 subjects, a separate validation cohort made up of 120 different subjects was used. Class I and class II HLA loci were covered by the typing at four-digit resolution.

The cohort comprised hundreds of healthy bone marrow donors. At the time of sampling, every cohort member was nominally healthy, though immune exposures that went unrecorded were likely present. The donor was CMV seronegative and was included in the group of under 450 seronegative cohort members. A peripheral blood sample was provided by each donor, and peripheral blood mononuclear cells were used for TCR beta sequencing. Genomic DNA extraction from the blood cell samples was performed with the Qiagen DNeasy Blood Extraction Kit. Findings and caveats that apply to the study as a whole: According to a later analysis, parvovirus B19, influenza, CMV and Epstein-Barr virus appeared linked to several top co-occurrence clusters. Most TCR sequences were observed very rarely across donors, whereas some public TCRs were present in many individuals. Because HLA typing was unavailable for some donors at each locus, only the typed subset was used in association tests. In this cohort, only TCR beta chains were sequenced, and detectable features were limited by the absence of alpha or paired-chain data. A further reported finding was that TCR beta sequences accurately predicted the HLA-A and HLA-B alleles for most subjects in the first cohort. In the study, some 160 TCR beta chains were listed as associated with cytomegalovirus. In vitro tests confirmed that three of the cytomegalovirus-associated TCR beta chains recognize cytomegalovirus antigens. In a later analysis, the rate of TCR association differed among HLA loci, with DRB1 alleles having the most associated TCRs and HLA-C alleles having the fewest. A later genetic analysis associated a missense DCLRE1C variant with V-gene and J-gene trimming of TCR beta chains, and an independent cohort replicated the association. According to the authors, the approach could potentially be generalized to other disease states and immunological phenotypes. Roughly uniform sequencing depth across donors was assumed in presence/absence analyses, although this assumption may not hold. Assigning TCR associations to individual alleles was difficult when HLA alleles, especially DR and DQ, strongly co-occurred. Linkage disequilibrium might explain the correlated functional status among segregating V segments, but an unknown experimental factor could not be excluded. The sequencing pipeline was judged likely to have produced a cluster of highly shared sequence variants as a technical artifact. In a later analysis, most CMV-associated TCR beta chains were found to appear HLA-restricted, with HLA associations seemingly driven largely by CMV exposure. According to a later genetic analysis, donors in an Asian-associated ancestry cluster had fewer N-insertions in productive TCRs than the approximately 650-donor mean. A later analysis associated 16,951 TCR beta sequences with specific HLA alleles at a false discovery rate of 0.05. Broadly in line with IMGT annotations, most TCR beta V segments showed up in productive rearrangements about 87% or about 30% of the time in an earlier analysis of around 550 of the donors. The earlier analysis of about 600 of the donors excluded seventeen rarely observed V segments, including chromosome 9 orphons, because counts were too low. Some IMGT-functional V segments, including TRBV6-2 and TRBV6-3, could not be told apart with the 87-base-pair reads, so those segments were excluded. The classifier was reported to diagnose cytomegalovirus status with high specificity and sensitivity in both the original cohort and the validation cohort. Compared with equally common non-associated chains, HLA-associated TCR beta chains in a later analysis were more clonally expanded and had lower generation probabilities. The only immune exposure information available for the cohort was CMV serostatus.

To prepare the library, the immunoSEQ multiplex PCR assay was applied. For the multiplex PCR, a mixture combining 60 forward primers for TCR Vbeta segments and 13 reverse primers for TCR Jbeta segments was used. A multiplex PCR assay on genomic DNA amplified the CDR3 region of rearranged TCR beta genes. On the Illumina HiSeq System, the amplified TCR beta libraries were sequenced as 87-base-pair reads. As for how the authors treated the data: A later analysis tallied tens of millions of unique TCR beta chains across the approximately 670 repertoires, and about 12 million of those chains were shared by two or more donors. A nearest-neighbor algorithm error-corrected the raw reads and collapsed the reads into unique sequences, merging closely related sequences to remove PCR and sequencing errors. To assign V, D and J gene segments, CDR3 sequences were aligned to IMGT reference sequences. For a sequence to be retained, a match of at least six nucleotides was required to both a V gene segment and a J gene segment. A rearrangement counted as productive if the CDR3 had no stop codons and remained in frame with V and J, and every other rearrangement counted as non-productive. Following IMGT convention, CDR3 was defined as the stretch from the second conserved V-encoded cysteine up to the conserved J-encoded phenylalanine. The earlier analysis of 500 to 750 of the donors excluded any sequence lacking an unambiguous match to a single V gene segment. An earlier analysis of fewer than 650 of the donors classified V segments as functional when productive rearrangements were above 56.7% and as segregating when the standard deviation between donors was above 5%. A statistical classification framework was built to diagnose cytomegalovirus status from the catalog of TCR beta chain sequences. A later analysis assigned V and J genes by comparing TCR nucleotide sequences with IMGT/GENE-DB human TR gene sequences. A later analysis assigned CDR3 sequences and most-parsimonious VDJ recombination scenarios with the TCRdist pipeline. In a later analysis, every TCR beta chain was defined by the combination of its CDR3 amino acid sequence and its V-gene family, and reads without a unique V-gene family were dropped. A later analysis removed over 500 highly shared, low-generation-probability nucleotide sequences to deal with suspected cross-contamination and a sequencing artifact. For each public chain, a later analysis derived a clonal expansion index from normalized ranks of inferred template counts within each repertoire. In a later analysis, generation probabilities were computed with a VDJ recombination model fitted to out-of-frame rearrangements, and the resulting probabilities were checked against IGoR. In a later analysis, hypergeometric tests were used to score TCR-TCR, TCR-HLA and TCR-CMV co-occurrence, with a repertoire-size bias correction applied to TCR pairs. False discovery rates were estimated in a later analysis by permuting HLA or CMV assignments 20 times. In a later analysis, co-occurring TCRs were grouped using DBSCAN, and TCRdist sequence similarity was added for clustering within HLA-allele-positive subsets. Co-occurrence clustering excluded repertoires with fewer than 30,000 or more than 120,000 public chains, plus five with anomalous nucleotide sharing. Sourced from immuneACCESS, this table was stored by TCRdb with only in-frame sequences that have V and J called. A share of the clones is absent; for the studies checked, an unresolved V gene accounts for under half, and the remainder has no known explanation. V, J and clone size are those of that table, while D and trimming were read from the DNA. The sample includes 140,000 or so clones, with 78% observed a single time. The ten largest clones represent around 3% of the sample.

The CDR3 runs 14 residues from the cysteine to the phenylalanine. This entry keeps only the CDR3 DNA: 42 bases, framed from base 1. CDR1 and CDR2 (GTSNPN, SVGIG) derive from the germline V gene (reference sequence). V is shortened by 1 base, J by 10 bases, and the region joining them spans 18 bases. This TCR derives from a female donor in good health and CMV-seronegative. The chain employs TRBV30 and TRBJ2-3, with a weak D call of TRBD2 (6 bases match). The sequenced material came from PBMCs. CDR3 region: CAWSGGQGGTPQYF. The nucleotide sequence reads TGTGCCTGGAGTGGCGGCCAGGGAGGTACACCGCAGTATTTT. Joined to the reference TRBV30 and TRBJ2-3 proteins, this CDR3 gives the full variable domain: SQTIHQWPATLVQPVGSPLSLECTVEGTSNPNLYWYRQAAGRGLQLLFYSVGIGQISSEVPQNLSASRPQDRQFILSSKKLLLSDSGFYLCAWSGGQGGTPQYFGPGTRLTVL.